This passage covers 14 T cell receptor beta chains from one sample sequenced in a study of blood T cell repertoires in COVID-19. TCRdb's table, derived via immunoSEQ multiplex PCR, lists solely in-frame clones and lacks some. The sample gives fewer than 450,000 clones, 80% to 95% of which show up once; about 0.63% is in the top ten. The sample consisted of PBMCs or T cells enriched from blood (not recorded which). The receptors shown here come from a man aged 18 to 29 who had recovered from COVID-19.

This rearrangement joins TRBV7-3 to TRBJ1-1, with D perhaps matching TRBD1 (6 bases). V was trimmed by 4 bases and J by 3 bases, leaving 12 bases between them. The CDR3 is made up of 14 amino acids. Germline values: CDR1 SGHTA, CDR2 FQGTGA. This chain's CDR3 is CASSSGRGDTEAFF. The CDR3 nucleotides read TGTGCCAGCAGCTCCGGCAGGGGTGACACTGAAGCTTTCTTT.

This clone is a singleton in its sample. V and J are TRBV6-5 and TRBJ1-1; TRBD1 matches at 8 bases. The germline V gene encodes CDR1 MNHEY and CDR2 SVGAGI. There are 14 residues in the CDR3. The V segment lost 8 bases and the J segment 5 bases; nucleotides outside the gene matches: 10. The CDR3 nucleotides are TGTGCCAGCTGCAGGGGGCCTGTAAAAACTGAAGCTTTCTTT. Its protein product is CASCRGPVKTEAFF.

The CDR3 region is CASSLGPEKAFF. The CDR3 nucleotides are TGTGCCAGCAGCTTAGGTCCGGAGAAGGCTTTCTTT. The chain recombines TRBV7-8 with TRBJ1-1; no definite D call. CDR3 length: 12 amino acids. Germline V gene data show CDR1 as SGHVS and CDR2 as FQNEAQ. Deletions cut 1 base from V and 11 bases from J, with 11 bases between. Drawing the rest from reference TRBV7-8 and TRBJ1-1, the complete variable domain is GAGVSQSPRYKVAKRGQDVALRCDPISGHVSLFWYQQALGQGPEFLTYFQNEAQLDKSGLPSDRFFAERPEGSVSTLKIQRTQQEDSAVYLCASSLGPEKAFFGQGTRLTVV.

The chain employs TRBV27 and TRBJ1-2, with 9 bases identical to TRBD1. The CDR3 totals 15 residues. Germline V CDR1 and CDR2: MNHEY, SMNVEV (reference sequence). With V trimmed by 2 bases and J by 3 bases, 4 bases remained unmatched. The CDR3 sequence is CASSLTGGADYGYTF. The CDR3 nucleotides read TGTGCCAGCAGTTTAACAGGGGGCGCCGACTATGGCTACACCTTC.

This chain joins TRBV4-1 and TRBJ1-5; 12 nucleotides align to TRBD1. V lost 3 bases, J lost 3 bases, and 3 bases stayed unmatched. The CDR3 has 16 residues. Germline V gene data show CDR1 as MGHRA and CDR2 as YSYEKL. The CDR3 DNA sequence: TGCGCCAGCAGCCACCTGGGACAGGGGGCCAATCAGCCCCAGCATTTT. Translating gives CASSHLGQGANQPQHF.

The chain combines TRBV18 with TRBJ2-7; 9 bases match TRBD2. CDR1 and CDR2 from the germline V gene are KGHSH and LQKENI. CDR3 length: 14 amino acids. V gave up 6 bases and J gave up 2 bases; unmatched junction bases: 5. This CDR3 is CASSLSGGPYEQYF. The CDR3 nucleotides are TGTGCCAGCTCCCTTAGCGGGGGCCCCTACGAGCAGTACTTC.

This chain connects TRBV9 to TRBJ2-7, with D perhaps TRBD1 (8 bases). V lost 3 bases and J lost 7, with 23 bases in between. Per germline, CDR1 SGDLS and CDR2 YYNGEE. CDR3 length equals 16 residues. This chain's CDR3 is CASSAHRGEGLGEQYF. CDR3 in DNA: TGTGCCAGCAGCGCGCACAGGGGGGAGGGCCTCGGGGAGCAGTACTTC.

The rearrangement uses TRBV12-3 or TRBV12-4 and TRBJ2-7; 7 bases are shared with TRBD1. J gave up 2 bases and V 3 bases, and 1 base lay outside the gene matches. This CDR3 region has 13 residues. The CDR3 DNA follows: TGTGCCAGCAGTTTGGGACAGCCCTACGAGCAGTACTTC. Protein sequence: CASSLGQPYEQYF.

This rearrangement joins TRBV5-1 to TRBJ2-1; 10 bases are a match to TRBD1. Per the germline V gene, CDR1 is SGHRS and CDR2 is YFSETQ. The CDR3 has 15 residues. Losses at the gene ends were 3 bases for V and 5 bases for J; bases not matched to a gene: 5. CDR3 region: CASSWGQGLDNEQFF. CDR3 DNA sequence: TGCGCCAGCAGCTGGGGACAGGGGCTGGACAATGAGCAGTTCTTC. The whole variable domain, filled in from reference TRBV5-1 and TRBJ2-1, reads KAGVTQTPRYLIKTRGQQVTLSCSPISGHRSVSWYQQTPGQGLQFLFEYFSETQRNKGNFPGRFSGRQFSNSRSEMNVSTLELGDSALYLCASSWGQGLDNEQFFGPGTRLTVL.

The rearrangement uses TRBV6-6 and TRBJ1-5; a weak D match, TRBD1 (6 bases). The CDR3 length is 15 residues. In germline, CDR1 is MNHNY, CDR2 SVGAGI (reference sequence). V was pared by 9 bases and J by 0 bases, with 15 bases between. This CDR3 is CASGQLAGSNQPQHF. CDR3 bases: TGTGCCAGTGGACAGTTAGCCGGTAGCAATCAGCCCCAGCATTTT.

This clone has only a few counts. V and J are TRBV2 and TRBJ2-2, with TRBD2 matching over 9 bases. V lost 6 bases to trimming and J lost 7 bases; unmatched junction nucleotides: 12. The CDR3 extends over 16 amino acids. Germline assignment: CDR1 SNHLY and CDR2 FYNNEI. CDR3 nucleotide sequence: TGTGCCAGCAGCTCTAGACTAGCGGACAACCGCGGGGAGCTGTTTTTT. Translation: CASSSRLADNRGELFF. Together with reference TRBV2 and TRBJ2-2, the CDR3 gives the full variable domain: EPEVTQTPSHQVTQMGQEVILRCVPISNHLYFYWYRQILGQKVEFLVSFYNNEISEKSEIFDDQFSVERPDGSNFTLKIRSTKLEDSAMYFCASSSRLADNRGELFFGEGSRLTVL.

V usage is TRBV6-6 and J usage is TRBJ2-1; 7 bases match TRBD1. CDR1 and CDR2 (germline): MNHNY, SVGAGI (reference sequence). The J segment lost 7 bases and the V segment lost 5 bases, leaving 11 bases of the junction unmatched. The CDR3 is 15 residues long. CDR3 protein: CASSPVDRAPNEQFF. CDR3 bases: TGTGCCAGCAGTCCCGTCGACAGGGCCCCAAATGAGCAGTTCTTC.

This chain uses TRBV19 with TRBJ1-2, with D uncertain. The CDR3 length is 16 residues. The germline gives CDR1 LNHDA, CDR2 SQIVND (reference sequence). V dropped 2 bases and J dropped 5 bases, with 18 bases sitting between them. The CDR3, as DNA: TGTGCCAGTAGTATACTCCTCGCGGAGGGCGGATATGGCTACACCTTC. It yields the protein CASSILLAEGGYGYTF.

The V call is TRBV19, the J call TRBJ1-3; maybe TRBD1 (6 bases). CDR1 is LNHDA, CDR2 SQIVND, per germline (reference sequence). The CDR3 spans 16 residues. Trimming left V 5 bases short and J 0 bases short, with 14 bases between. The CDR3 here is CASSVSGQYSGNTIYF. The CDR3, as DNA: TGTGCCAGTAGTGTATCTGGACAGTACTCTGGAAACACCATATATTTT.